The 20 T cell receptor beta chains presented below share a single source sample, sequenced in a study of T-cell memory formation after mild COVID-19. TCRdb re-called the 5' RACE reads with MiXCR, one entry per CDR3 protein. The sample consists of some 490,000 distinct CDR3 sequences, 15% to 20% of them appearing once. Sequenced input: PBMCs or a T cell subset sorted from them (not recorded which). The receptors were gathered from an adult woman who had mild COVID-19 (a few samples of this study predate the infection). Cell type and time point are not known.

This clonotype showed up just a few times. The CDR3 nucleotides read TGTGCCAGCAGTTACACCAGGACTAGCGGCCCTCCCGGGGAGCTGTTTTTT. Amino acids: CASSYTRTSGPPGELFF. V usage is TRBV6-5 and J usage is TRBJ2-2; 10 bases line up with TRBD2. This CDR3 is 17 amino acids long. V dropped 2 bases and J dropped 6; count of bases not matched to a gene: 9. The germline gives CDR1 MNHEY, CDR2 SVGAGI.

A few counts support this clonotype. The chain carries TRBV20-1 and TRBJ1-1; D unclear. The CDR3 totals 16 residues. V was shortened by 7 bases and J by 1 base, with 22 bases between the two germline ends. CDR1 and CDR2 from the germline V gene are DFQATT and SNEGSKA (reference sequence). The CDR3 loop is CSVQATRGYANTEAFF. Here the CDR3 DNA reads TGCAGTGTCCAAGCGACTCGTGGGTATGCGAACACTGAAGCTTTCTTT.

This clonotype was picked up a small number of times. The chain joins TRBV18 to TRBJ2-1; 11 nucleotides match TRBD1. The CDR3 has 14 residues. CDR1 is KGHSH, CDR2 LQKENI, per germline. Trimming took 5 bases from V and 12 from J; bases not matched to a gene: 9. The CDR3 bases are TGTGCCAGCTCAACCGGACAGGGGGCATACGGGCAGTTCTTC. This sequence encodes CASSTGQGAYGQFF.

CDR3 bases: TGTGCCAGCAGCCCGGGACTAGCGTCGGGCTACGAGCAGTACTTC. It is translated as CASSPGLASGYEQYF. V gene TRBV7-9 combines with J gene TRBJ2-7; 10 bases are a match to TRBD2. This CDR3 comprises 15 residues. Germline V gene sequence: CDR1 SEHNR, CDR2 FQNEAQ (reference sequence). The V gene end was trimmed by 5 bases and the J gene end by 3 bases; junction bases not matched to a gene: 7.

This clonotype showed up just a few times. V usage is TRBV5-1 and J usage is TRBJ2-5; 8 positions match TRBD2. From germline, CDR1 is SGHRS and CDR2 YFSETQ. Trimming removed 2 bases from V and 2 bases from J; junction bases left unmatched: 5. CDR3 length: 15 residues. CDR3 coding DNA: TGCGCCAGCAGCTTCAGCGGGAGTCCACAAGAGACCCAGTACTTC. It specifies CASSFSGSPQETQYF.

The CDR3, as DNA: TGTGCCAGCAGCGACGCCGGGACCCTAACCACAGATACGCAGTATTTT. Its protein product is CASSDAGTLTTDTQYF. The rearrangement joins TRBV6-5 to TRBJ2-3, with D perhaps matching TRBD1 or TRBD2 (5 bases each). This CDR3 spans 16 amino acids. CDR1 is MNHEY and CDR2 is SVGAGI in the germline V gene. Deletions cut 6 bases from V and 2 bases from J, with 18 bases between.

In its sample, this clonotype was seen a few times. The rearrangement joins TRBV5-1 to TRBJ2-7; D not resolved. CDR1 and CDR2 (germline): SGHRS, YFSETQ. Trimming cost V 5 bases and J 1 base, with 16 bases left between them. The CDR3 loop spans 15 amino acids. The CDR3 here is CASSSDPGPSYEQYF. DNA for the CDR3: TGCGCCAGCAGTTCCGACCCCGGCCCTTCCTACGAGCAGTACTTC.

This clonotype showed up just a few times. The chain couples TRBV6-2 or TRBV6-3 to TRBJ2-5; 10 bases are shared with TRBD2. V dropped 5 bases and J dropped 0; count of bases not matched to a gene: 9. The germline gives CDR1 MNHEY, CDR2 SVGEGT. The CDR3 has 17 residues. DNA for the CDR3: TGTGCCAGCAGTCGAGGACTAGCGGAGACGTACCAAGAGACCCAGTACTTC. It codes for CASSRGLAETYQETQYF.

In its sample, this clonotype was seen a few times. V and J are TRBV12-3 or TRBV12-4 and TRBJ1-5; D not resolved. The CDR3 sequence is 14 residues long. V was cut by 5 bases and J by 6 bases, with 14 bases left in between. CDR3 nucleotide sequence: TGTGCCAGCAGTCATGCGAGTAAGGGTCAGCCCCAGCATTTT. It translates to CASSHASKGQPQHF.

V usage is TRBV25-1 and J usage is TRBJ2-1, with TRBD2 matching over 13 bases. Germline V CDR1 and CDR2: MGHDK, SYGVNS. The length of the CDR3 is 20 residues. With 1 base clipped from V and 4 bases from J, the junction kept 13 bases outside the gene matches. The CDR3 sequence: CASSELSGLAGVLHYNEQFF. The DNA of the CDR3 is TGTGCCAGCAGTGAATTAAGCGGACTAGCGGGAGTCCTCCATTACAATGAGCAGTTCTTC. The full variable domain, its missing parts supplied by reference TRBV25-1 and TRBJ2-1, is EADIYQTPRYLVIGTGKKITLECSQTMGHDKMYWYQQDPGMELHLIHYSYGVNSTEKGDLSSESTVSRIRTEHFPLTLESARPSHTSQYLCASSELSGLAGVLHYNEQFFGPGTRLTVL.

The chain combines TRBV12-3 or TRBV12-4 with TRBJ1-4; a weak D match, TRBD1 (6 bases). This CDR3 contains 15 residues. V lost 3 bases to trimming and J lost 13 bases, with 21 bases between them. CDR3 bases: TGTGCCAGCAGTTTGGGGGTCTTGAAGGGACATTCACTGTTTTTT. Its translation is CASSLGVLKGHSLFF.

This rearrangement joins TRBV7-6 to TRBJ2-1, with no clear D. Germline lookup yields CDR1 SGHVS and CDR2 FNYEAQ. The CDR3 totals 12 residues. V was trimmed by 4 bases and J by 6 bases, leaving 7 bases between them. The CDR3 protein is CASSSESNEQFF. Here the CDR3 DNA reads TGTGCCAGCAGCTCAGAGAGCAATGAGCAGTTCTTC.

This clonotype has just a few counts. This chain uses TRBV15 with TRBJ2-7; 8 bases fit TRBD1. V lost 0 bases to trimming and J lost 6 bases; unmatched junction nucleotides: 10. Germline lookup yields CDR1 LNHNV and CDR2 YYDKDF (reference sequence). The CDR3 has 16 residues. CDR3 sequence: CATSRDLPGGTGEQYF. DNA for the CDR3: TGTGCCACCAGCAGAGATCTCCCAGGGGGCACGGGCGAGCAGTACTTC.

The CDR3: CATNYGLAGEETQYF. The DNA of the CDR3 is TGTGCCACCAACTATGGACTAGCGGGAGAGGAGACCCAGTACTTC. The V gene is TRBV24-1, the J gene TRBJ2-5; TRBD2 agrees at 13 bases. Per germline, CDR1 KGHDR and CDR2 SFDVKD. The CDR3 has 15 residues. With V trimmed by 8 bases and J by 5 bases, 7 bases remained unmatched.

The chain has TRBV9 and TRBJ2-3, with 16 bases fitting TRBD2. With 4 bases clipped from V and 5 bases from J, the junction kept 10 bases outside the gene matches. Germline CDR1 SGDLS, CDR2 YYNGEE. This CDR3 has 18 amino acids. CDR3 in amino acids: CASSLTGTSGRVGDTQYF. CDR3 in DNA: TGTGCCAGCAGCTTAACCGGGACTAGCGGGAGGGTCGGAGATACGCAGTATTTT.

The CDR3 loop reads CSASPGLAAYEQYF. The CDR3 nucleotides are TGCAGTGCTAGTCCGGGACTAGCGGCCTACGAGCAGTACTTC. The chain links TRBV20-1 to TRBJ2-7, with TRBD2 identical over 11 bases. This CDR3 has 14 residues. Germline assignment: CDR1 DFQATT and CDR2 SNEGSKA (reference sequence). The J segment lost 2 bases and the V segment lost 3 bases, leaving 3 bases of the junction unmatched.

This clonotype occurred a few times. The CDR3 bases are TGTGCCAGCAGCCGAGGGACAGGGGACACCGGTGGCTACACCTTC. As protein: CASSRGTGDTGGYTF. The genes are TRBV3-1 and TRBJ1-2, with 10 bases lining up with TRBD1. V lost 4 bases and J lost 7; bases outside the gene matches: 9. This CDR3 has 15 amino acids. Looked up from germline, CDR1 is LGHDT and CDR2 is YNNKEL (reference sequence).

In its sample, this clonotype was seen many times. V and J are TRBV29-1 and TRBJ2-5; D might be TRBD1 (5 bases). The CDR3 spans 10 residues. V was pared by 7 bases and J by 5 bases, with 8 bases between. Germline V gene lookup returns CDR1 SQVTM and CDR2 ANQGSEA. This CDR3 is CSGKGETQYF. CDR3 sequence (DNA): TGCAGCGGAAAGGGGGAGACCCAGTACTTC.

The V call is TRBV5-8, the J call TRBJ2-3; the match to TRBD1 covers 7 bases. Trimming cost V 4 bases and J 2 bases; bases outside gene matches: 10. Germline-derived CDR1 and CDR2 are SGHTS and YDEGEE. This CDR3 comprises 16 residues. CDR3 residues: CASSQGQKVYTDTQYF. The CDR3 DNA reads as TGTGCCAGCAGCCAGGGACAGAAAGTATACACAGATACGCAGTATTTT. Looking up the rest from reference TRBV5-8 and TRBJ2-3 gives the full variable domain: EAGVTQSPTHLIKTRGQQATLRCSPISGHTSVYWYQQALGLGLQFLLWYDEGEERNRGNFPPRFSGRQFPNYSSELNVNALELEDSALYLCASSQGQKVYTDTQYFGPGTRLTVL.

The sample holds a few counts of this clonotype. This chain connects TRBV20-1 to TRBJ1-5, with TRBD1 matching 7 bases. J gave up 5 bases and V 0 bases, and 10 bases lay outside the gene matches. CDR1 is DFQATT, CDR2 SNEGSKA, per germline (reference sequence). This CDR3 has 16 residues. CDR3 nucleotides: TGCAGTGCTAGAGATTCGGGCAGGGGGAGAGATCAGCCCCAGCATTTT. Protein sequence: CSARDSGRGRDQPQHF.